The T cell receptor (beta chain) under discussion was sequenced for a study of T-cell memory formation after mild COVID-19. About the study: The study found TCR clusters largely donor specific.

Study-level findings and limits: Contracting clones, day 15 to 85, had balanced CD4/CD8, and later expanders favored CD4+.

Using constant-segment primers, 5'RACE produced TCR alpha and TCR beta cDNA libraries carrying sample barcodes and UMIs. Each CDR3 protein is one row after TCRdb ran MiXCR on the 5' RACE reads. Among roughly 86,000 distinct CDR3 sequences, approximately 13% were seen once, and the ten largest hold over 25%. V dropped 2 bases and J dropped 6 bases, with 22 bases sitting between them. Per germline, CDR1 MGHRA and CDR2 YSYEKL. The CDR3 has 17 residues. A remark on this clonotype: Its antigen remains unidentified.

The chain uses TRBV4-1 and TRBJ1-1, with D perhaps matching TRBD1 (6 bases). The sample comprised PBMCs or a T cell subset sorted from them (not recorded which). This TCR derives from an adult woman who had mild COVID-19 (a few samples of this study predate the infection). Cell type and time point are not known. For the CDR3, the DNA is TGCGCCAGCAGCCAAACCACGGGACACCCGGGAACGGCTGAAGCTTTCTTT. Amino acids: CASSQTTGHPGTAEAFF.